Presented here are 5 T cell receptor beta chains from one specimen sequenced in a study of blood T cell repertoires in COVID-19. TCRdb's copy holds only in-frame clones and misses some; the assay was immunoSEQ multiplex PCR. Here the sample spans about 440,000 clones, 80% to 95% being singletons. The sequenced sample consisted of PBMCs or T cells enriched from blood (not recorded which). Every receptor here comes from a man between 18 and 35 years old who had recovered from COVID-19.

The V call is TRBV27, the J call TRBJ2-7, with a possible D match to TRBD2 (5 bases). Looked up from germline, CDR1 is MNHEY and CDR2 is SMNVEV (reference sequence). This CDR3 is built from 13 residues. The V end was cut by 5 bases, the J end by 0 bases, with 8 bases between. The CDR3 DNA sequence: TGTGCCAGCAGTGAGAGGGTCTCCTACGAGCAGTACTTC. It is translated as CASSERVSYEQYF.

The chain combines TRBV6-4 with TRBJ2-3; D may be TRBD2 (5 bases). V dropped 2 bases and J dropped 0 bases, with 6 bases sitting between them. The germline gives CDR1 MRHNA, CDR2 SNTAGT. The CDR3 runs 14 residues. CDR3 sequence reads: CASSDRGSTDTQYF. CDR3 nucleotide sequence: TGTGCCAGCAGTGACCGCGGGAGCACAGATACGCAGTATTTT.

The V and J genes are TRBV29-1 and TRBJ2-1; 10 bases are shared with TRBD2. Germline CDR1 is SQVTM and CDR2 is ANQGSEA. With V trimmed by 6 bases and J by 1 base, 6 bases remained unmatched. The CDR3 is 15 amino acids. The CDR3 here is CSVLGLAESYNEQFF. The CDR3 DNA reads TGCAGCGTCCTCGGACTAGCGGAATCCTACAATGAGCAGTTCTTC.

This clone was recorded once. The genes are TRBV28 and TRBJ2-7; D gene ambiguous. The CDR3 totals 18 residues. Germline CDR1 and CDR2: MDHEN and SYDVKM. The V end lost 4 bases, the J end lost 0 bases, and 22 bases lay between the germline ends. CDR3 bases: TGTGCCAGCAGTTCGGTTGGGTCGTGGCGGCCTAGCTCCTACGAGCAGTACTTC. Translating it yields CASSSVGSWRPSSYEQYF.

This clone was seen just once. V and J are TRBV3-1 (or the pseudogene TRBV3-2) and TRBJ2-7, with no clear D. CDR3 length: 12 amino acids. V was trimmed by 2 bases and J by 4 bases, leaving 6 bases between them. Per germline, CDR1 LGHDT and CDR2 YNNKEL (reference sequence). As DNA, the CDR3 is TGTGCCAGCAGCCAAATAAATTACGAGCAGTACTTC. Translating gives CASSQINYEQYF.